This T cell receptor beta chain was identified during a study of metastatic and nonmetastatic thyroid tumors. Patients had received no treatment of any kind before thyroid surgery. TCRdb re-clonotyped the PCR reads through MiXCR. The sample consists of about 4,300 clones, 30% to 40% of them appearing once. Specimen: adjacent normal tissue. The receptor comes from a female donor with papillary thyroid cancer or a benign thyroid nodule (not recorded which). Some clones in this sample may be carry-over from other donors' samples.

CDR3 sequence (DNA): TGTGCCAGCAGTGATACAGGGGGGCCCCAGTACTTC. Translated, it gives CASSDTGGPQYF. The rearrangement links TRBV6-1 to TRBJ2-5, with TRBD1 matching 8 bases. V trimming: 3 bases; J trimming: 9 bases; junction bases outside the gene matches: 3. From germline, CDR1 is MNHNS and CDR2 SASEGT. This CDR3 comprises 12 residues.